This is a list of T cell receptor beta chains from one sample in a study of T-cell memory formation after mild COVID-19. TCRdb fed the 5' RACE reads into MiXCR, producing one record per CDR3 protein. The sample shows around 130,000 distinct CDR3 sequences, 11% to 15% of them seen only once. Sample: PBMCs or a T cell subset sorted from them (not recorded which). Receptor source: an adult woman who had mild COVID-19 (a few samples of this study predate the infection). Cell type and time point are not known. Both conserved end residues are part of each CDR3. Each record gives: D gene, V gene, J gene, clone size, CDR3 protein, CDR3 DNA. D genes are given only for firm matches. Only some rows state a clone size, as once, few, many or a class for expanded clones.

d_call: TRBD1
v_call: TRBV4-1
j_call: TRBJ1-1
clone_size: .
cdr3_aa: CASSHRTGDAFF
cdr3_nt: TGCGCCAGCAGCCACCGGACAGGGGACGCTTTCTTT

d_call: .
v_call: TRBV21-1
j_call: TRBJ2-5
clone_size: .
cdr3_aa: CASSSHRCTGSAETQYF
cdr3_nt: TGTGCCAGCAGCTCCCATCGCTGTACAGGGTCGGCAGAGACCCAGTACTTC

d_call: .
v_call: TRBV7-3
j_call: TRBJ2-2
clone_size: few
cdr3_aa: CASSSPRGNLAGELFF
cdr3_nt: TGTGCCAGCAGCTCTCCCAGGGGTAATTTGGCCGGGGAGCTGTTTTTT

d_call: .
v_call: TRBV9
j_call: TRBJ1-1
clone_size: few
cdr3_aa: CASSGPRGNTEAFF
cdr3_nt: TGTGCCAGCAGCGGTCCCAGGGGTAACACTGAAGCTTTCTTT

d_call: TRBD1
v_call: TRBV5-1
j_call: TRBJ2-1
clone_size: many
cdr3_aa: CASSPGQGTDNEQFF
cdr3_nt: TGCGCCAGCAGCCCAGGACAGGGCACGGACAATGAGCAGTTCTTC

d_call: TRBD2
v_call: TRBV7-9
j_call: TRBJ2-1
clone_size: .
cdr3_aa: CASSYSGGFSSYNEQFF
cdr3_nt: TGTGCCAGCAGTTACAGCGGGGGGTTCAGCTCCTACAATGAGCAGTTCTTC

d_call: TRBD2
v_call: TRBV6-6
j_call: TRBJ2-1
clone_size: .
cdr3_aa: CASSYSGGGPDEQFF
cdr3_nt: TGTGCCAGCAGTTACTCAGGCGGGGGTCCGGATGAGCAGTTCTTC

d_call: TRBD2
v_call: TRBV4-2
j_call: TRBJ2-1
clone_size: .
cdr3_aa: CASSRGLAGGLGHNEQFF
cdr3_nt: TGTGCCAGCAGCCGGGGACTAGCGGGAGGATTAGGGCACAATGAGCAGTTCTTC

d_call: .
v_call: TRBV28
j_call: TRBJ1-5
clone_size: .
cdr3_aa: CASRLGPWGNQPQHF
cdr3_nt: TGTGCCAGCAGACTTGGACCTTGGGGCAATCAGCCCCAGCATTTT

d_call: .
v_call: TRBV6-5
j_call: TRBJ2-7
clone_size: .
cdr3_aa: CASSYGAASYEQYF
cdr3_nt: TGTGCCAGCAGTTACGGGGCAGCCTCCTACGAGCAGTACTTC

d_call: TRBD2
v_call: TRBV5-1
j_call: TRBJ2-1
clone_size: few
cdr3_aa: CASSRPSGNWDEQFF
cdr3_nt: TGCGCCAGCAGCCGTCCTAGCGGGAATTGGGATGAGCAGTTCTTC

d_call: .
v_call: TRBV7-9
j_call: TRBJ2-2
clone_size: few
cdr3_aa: CALGPGELFF
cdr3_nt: TGTGCCTTGGGACCCGGGGAGCTGTTTTTT

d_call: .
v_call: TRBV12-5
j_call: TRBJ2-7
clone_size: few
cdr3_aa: CASEAGFTYEQYF
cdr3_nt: TGTGCTAGTGAGGCAGGGTTCACCTACGAGCAGTACTTC

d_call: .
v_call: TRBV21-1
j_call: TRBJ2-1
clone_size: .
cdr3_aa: CASSKVCYCGRGYNEQFF
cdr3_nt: TGTGCCAGCAGCAAAGTCTGTTATTGCGGACGAGGCTACAATGAGCAGTTCTTC

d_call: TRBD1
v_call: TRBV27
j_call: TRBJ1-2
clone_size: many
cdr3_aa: CASSLQGDYGYTF
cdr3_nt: TGTGCCAGCAGTTTACAGGGGGACTATGGCTACACCTTC

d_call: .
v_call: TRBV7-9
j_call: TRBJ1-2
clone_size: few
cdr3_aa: CASSLASRGNIYGYTF
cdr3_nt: TGTGCCAGCAGCTTAGCTTCGCGGGGAAACATCTATGGCTACACCTTC

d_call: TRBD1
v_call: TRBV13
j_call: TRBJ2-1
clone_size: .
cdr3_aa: CASSPGGGNEQFF
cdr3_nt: TGTGCCAGCAGCCCAGGGGGCGGGAATGAGCAGTTCTTC

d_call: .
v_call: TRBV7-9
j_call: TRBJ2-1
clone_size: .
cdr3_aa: CASSPGEVEQFF
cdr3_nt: TGTGCCAGCAGCCCTGGAGAGGTTGAGCAGTTCTTC

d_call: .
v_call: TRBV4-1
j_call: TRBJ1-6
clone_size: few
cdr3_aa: CASSLRIGPNSPLHF
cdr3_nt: TGCGCCAGCAGCCTTCGTATAGGCCCTAATTCACCCCTCCACTTT

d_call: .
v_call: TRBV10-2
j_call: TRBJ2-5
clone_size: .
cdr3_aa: CASLGVAQETQYF
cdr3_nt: TGCGCCAGCCTAGGAGTGGCCCAAGAGACCCAGTACTTC

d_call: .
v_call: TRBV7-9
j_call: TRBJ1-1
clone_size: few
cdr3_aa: CASSVQGMATEAFF
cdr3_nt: TGTGCCAGCAGCGTCCAGGGCATGGCCACTGAAGCTTTCTTT

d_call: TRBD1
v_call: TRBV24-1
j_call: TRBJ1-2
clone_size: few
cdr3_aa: CATSDLTGTANGYTF
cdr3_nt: TGTGCCACCAGTGATCTGACAGGGACAGCGAATGGCTACACCTTC

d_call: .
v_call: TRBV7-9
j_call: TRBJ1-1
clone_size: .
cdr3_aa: CASSSRGSPPTEAFF
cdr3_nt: TGTGCCAGCAGCTCCCGGGGGAGTCCCCCTACCGAAGCTTTCTTT

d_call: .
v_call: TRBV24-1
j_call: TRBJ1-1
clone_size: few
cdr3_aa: CATSAPGQNTEAFF
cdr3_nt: TGTGCCACCAGTGCCCCGGGACAAAACACTGAAGCTTTCTTT

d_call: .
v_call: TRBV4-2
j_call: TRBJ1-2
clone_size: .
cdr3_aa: CASSQEEYYGYTF
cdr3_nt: TGTGCCAGCAGCCAAGAGGAGTACTATGGCTACACCTTC

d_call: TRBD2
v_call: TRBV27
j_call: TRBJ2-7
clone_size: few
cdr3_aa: CASGTSGRPYEQYF
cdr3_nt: TGTGCCAGCGGCACTAGCGGGAGGCCCTACGAGCAGTACTTC

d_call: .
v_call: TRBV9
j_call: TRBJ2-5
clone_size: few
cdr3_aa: CASSVGATAQETQYF
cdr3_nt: TGTGCCAGCAGCGTAGGCGCGACAGCGCAAGAGACCCAGTACTTC

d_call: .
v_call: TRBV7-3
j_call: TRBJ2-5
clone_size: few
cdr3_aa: CASSLTAGRSETQYF
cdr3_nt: TGTGCCAGCAGCTTAACGGCGGGACGGTCAGAGACCCAGTACTTC

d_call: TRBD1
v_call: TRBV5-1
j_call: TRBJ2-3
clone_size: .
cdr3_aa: CASSLGQGATDTQYF
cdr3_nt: TGCGCCAGCAGCTTGGGACAGGGGGCAACAGATACGCAGTATTTT